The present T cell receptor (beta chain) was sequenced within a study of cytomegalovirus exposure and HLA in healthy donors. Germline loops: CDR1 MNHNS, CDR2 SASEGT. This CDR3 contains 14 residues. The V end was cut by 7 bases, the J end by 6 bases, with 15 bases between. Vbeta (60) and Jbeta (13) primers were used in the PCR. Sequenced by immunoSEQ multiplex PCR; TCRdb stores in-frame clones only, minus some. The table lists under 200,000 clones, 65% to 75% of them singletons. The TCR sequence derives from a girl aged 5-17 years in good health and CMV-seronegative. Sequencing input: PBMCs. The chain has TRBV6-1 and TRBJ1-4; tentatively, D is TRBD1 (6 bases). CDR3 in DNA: TGTGCCAGCACTCGAAGGGGGGGGGATGAAAAACTGTTTTTT. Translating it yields CASTRRGGDEKLFF.